This T cell receptor beta chain was sequenced during a study of OX40 agonist ivuxolimab in advanced cancers. Cycle 7 day 1, cycle 4 day 1, and baseline were the timepoints at which blood was sampled. Notes on the study in general: Low normalized clonal expansion also occurred in some nonresponding patients. CD4+ and CD8+ blood T cells expanded clonally by week 6 at 0.1 to 3.0 mg/kg. What antigens the expanded peripheral T cells recognized was never established.

V lost 0 bases to trimming and J lost 11 bases, with 12 bases between them. CDR1 SGDLS and CDR2 YYNGEE come from the germline V gene. The CDR3 loop spans 14 amino acids. TCRdb keeps only in-frame clones here, not all; method: immunoSEQ multiplex PCR. This table has approximately 74,000 clones, 82% appearing once. This clone has just one count. Its antigen is unidentified. This sample comprised CD4+ or CD8+ T cells sorted from blood, obtained in a trial of the OX40 agonist ivuxolimab. This rearrangement joins TRBV9 to TRBJ1-6; the D is unclear. The source is an adult with an advanced solid tumor such as melanoma, head and neck, liver or kidney cancer. CDR3 nucleotides: TGTGCCAGCAGCGTAGAAATGATGGGCACACCCCTCCACTTT. Its protein product is CASSVEMMGTPLHF.